This T cell receptor beta chain was sequenced during a study of T cells in localized non-small cell lung cancer. This table comes from immunoSEQ multiplex PCR, and its TCRdb copy is limited to in-frame clones, with some not included. The table lists around 2,800 clones, roughly 17% of them singletons. The CDR3 contains 16 residues. The germline CDR1 and CDR2 sequences are MDHEN and SYDVKM. V shed 1 base, J shed 4 bases, and the junction held 7 bases outside the gene matches. This sample comprised lung tumor tissue, obtained before any cancer treatment. This TCR was recovered from a woman aged 40-69 years with stage II lung adenocarcinoma. This chain joins TRBV28 and TRBJ1-2, with 9 positions matching TRBD1. CDR3 sequence reads: CASSLSGTGQAYGYTF. DNA for the CDR3: TGTGCCAGCAGTTTATCCGGGACAGGGCAGGCCTATGGCTACACCTTC.